This T cell receptor beta chain was identified during a study of T cells in localized non-small cell lung cancer. Study outcomes and limitations: Highest T cell clonality was seen in uninvolved adjacent lung, surpassing that measured in tumor. Since sequencing was restricted to only one region of the tumor, intratumor heterogeneity remains a possibility.

Trimming pared 8 bases from V and 6 bases from J, leaving 20 bases between. CDR3 size: 15 residues. Germline loops: CDR1 SNHLY, CDR2 FYNNEI. Sequencing used immunoSEQ multiplex PCR; TCRdb keeps in-frame clones, though not all of them. This table has tens of thousands of clones, approximately 82% appearing once. In regard to this clone: Its specificity is not known.

The sequences come from peripheral blood, collected before any cancer treatment. V usage is TRBV2 and J usage is TRBJ2-1; TRBD2 is a possible D gene (7 bases). The clonotype comes from an older female donor with stage II squamous cell lung carcinoma. The CDR3 DNA is TGTGCCAGCGGCGCACGAGGAGGGGGGGGCAATGAGCAGTTCTTC. It translates to CASGARGGGGNEQFF.